This T cell receptor (beta chain) came from a study of blood T cell repertoires in COVID-19. Study overall: COVID-19 samples from acute and convalescent phases originated in the United States, Italy and Spain.

The V and J ends lost 6 bases and 2 bases, in that order; junction bases with no gene match: 10. This CDR3 is 16 amino acids long. The germline CDR1 and CDR2 sequences are SNHLY and FYNNEI. In the study's own analysis: The authors estimated nucleated cell counts from reference gene primer amplification. Only in-frame clones appear in the TCRdb table, and some are missing; sequencing was by immunoSEQ multiplex PCR. D and trimming come from the DNA, and the V and J calls and clone size come from that table. The table shows under 250,000 clones, with about 88% occurring only once. This sequence was found in a man between 35 and 55 years old with acute or convalescent COVID-19. This chain connects TRBV2 to TRBJ2-7; 10 bases match TRBD1. The sequenced sample was peripheral blood. The CDR3 coding sequence is TGTGCCAGCAGCAAAGAGTACGGGACAGGGGCCTACGAGCAGTACTTC. Amino acids: CASSKEYGTGAYEQYF.